This T cell receptor beta chain came from a study of cytomegalovirus exposure and HLA in healthy donors. Study details: Counted in an early data release were approximately 85 million unique TCRs from HLA-typed donors.

The primer mix had 60 Vbeta and 13 Jbeta primers. Profiled with immunoSEQ multiplex PCR; TCRdb holds only in-frame clones, not every one. Of roughly 180,000 clones in the sample, approximately 80% were seen once. Regarding this clone: Its antigen is undetermined.

Study-wide results and limits: A later analysis by the authors found several of the most significant clusters apparently linked to common viral pathogens. Among immune exposure information, only CMV serostatus was available.

CDR1 and CDR2 from the germline V gene are MNHNS and SASEGT. The CDR3 totals 15 residues. The V gene end was trimmed by 6 bases and the J gene end by 7 bases; junction bases not matched to a gene: 11. The sequence derives from a girl aged 5 to 17 in good health and CMV-seropositive. The chain combines TRBV6-1 with TRBJ2-7; 11 nucleotides align to TRBD2. The sequencing input was PBMCs. DNA for the CDR3: TGTGCCAGCAGGGACTTGACTAGCGGGACGAGAGAGCAGTACTTC. Residues: CASRDLTSGTREQYF.